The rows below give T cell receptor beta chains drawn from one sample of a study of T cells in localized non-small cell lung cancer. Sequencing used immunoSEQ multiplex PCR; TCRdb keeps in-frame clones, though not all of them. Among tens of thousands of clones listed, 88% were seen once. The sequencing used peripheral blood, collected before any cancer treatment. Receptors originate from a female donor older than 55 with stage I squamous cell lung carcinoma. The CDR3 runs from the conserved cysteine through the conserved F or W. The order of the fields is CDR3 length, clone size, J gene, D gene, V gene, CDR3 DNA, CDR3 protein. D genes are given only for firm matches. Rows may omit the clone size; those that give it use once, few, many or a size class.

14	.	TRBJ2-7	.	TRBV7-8	TGTGCCAGCAGCCAAAGGCGGGGTACCTACGAGCAGTACTTC	CASSQRRGTYEQYF
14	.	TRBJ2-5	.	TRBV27	TGTGCCACAGCGTTAGGACGGAACCAAGAGACCCAGTACTTC	CATALGRNQETQYF
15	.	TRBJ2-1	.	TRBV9	TGTGCCAGCAGTATGGGACGGAGCTCCTACAATGAGCAGTTCTTC	CASSMGRSSYNEQFF
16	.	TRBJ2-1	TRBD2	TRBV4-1	TGCGCCAGCAGCCCGACTAGCGGGACCACATACAATGAGCAGTTCTTC	CASSPTSGTTYNEQFF
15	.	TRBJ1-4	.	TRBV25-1	TGTGCCAGCAGTGATTCGGGACACGGGGGCGAAAAACTGTTTTTT	CASSDSGHGGEKLFF
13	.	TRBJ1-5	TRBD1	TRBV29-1	TGCAGCGTTGGGACAGGGGCTTTTCAGCCCCAGCATTTT	CSVGTGAFQPQHF
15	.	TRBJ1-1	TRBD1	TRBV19	TGTGCCAGTAGTAAGGGGACAGGGGGCAACACTGAAGCTTTCTTT	CASSKGTGGNTEAFF
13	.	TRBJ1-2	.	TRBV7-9	TGTGCCAGCAGCTTAGAACCTAATAGGGGCTACACCTTC	CASSLEPNRGYTF
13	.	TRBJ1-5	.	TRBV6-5	TGTGCCAGCAGTTACGCAGGGGAGCAGCCCCAGCATTTT	CASSYAGEQPQHF
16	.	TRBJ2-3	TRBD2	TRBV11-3	TGTGCCAGCAGCTCAAGGACTAGCGGTAGCACAGATACGCAGTATTTT	CASSSRTSGSTDTQYF
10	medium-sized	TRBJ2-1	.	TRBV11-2	TGTGCCAGCAGCCAGAATGAGCAGTTCTTC	CASSQNEQFF
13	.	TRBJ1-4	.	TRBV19	TGTGCCAGCCACACGGACTCCAATGAAAAACTGTTTTTT	CASHTDSNEKLFF
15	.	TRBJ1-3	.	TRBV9	TGTGCCAGCAGCGTAACGGCTCTCTCTGGAAACACCATATATTTT	CASSVTALSGNTIYF
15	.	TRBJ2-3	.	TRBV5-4	TGTGCCAGCAGCCAGAGGGGATTTGGAGAAGATACGCAGTATTTT	CASSQRGFGEDTQYF
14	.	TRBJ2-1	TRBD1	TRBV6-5	TGTGCCAGCAGTTCTAAGACAGGGGGCAGTGAGCAGTTCTTC	CASSSKTGGSEQFF
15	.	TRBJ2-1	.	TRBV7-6	TGTGCCAGCAGCTTATCACCCGGGAGAGGGAATGAGCAGTTCTTC	CASSLSPGRGNEQFF
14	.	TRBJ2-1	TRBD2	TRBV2	TGTGCCAGTCGAGCGGGAGTAACCTACAATGAGCAGTTCTTC	CASRAGVTYNEQFF
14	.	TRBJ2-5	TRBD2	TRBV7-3	TGTGCCAGCAGCTTACCGGCGGGAGAAGAGACCCAGTACTTC	CASSLPAGEETQYF
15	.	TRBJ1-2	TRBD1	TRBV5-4	TGTGCCAGCAGCCTACGGGACAGGGGGAATTTTGGCTACACCTTC	CASSLRDRGNFGYTF
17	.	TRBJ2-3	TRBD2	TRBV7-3	TGTGCCAGCAGCTTAAAAAATAGGGCGGGAGCACCCGATACGCAGTATTTT	CASSLKNRAGAPDTQYF
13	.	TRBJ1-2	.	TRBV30	TGTGCCTGGAGTGTAGGGGCGAGGGCTGGCTACACCTTC	CAWSVGARAGYTF
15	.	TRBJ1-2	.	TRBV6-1	TGTGCCAGCATCGAAGGGGGAGTAATGTTCTATGGCTACACCTTC	CASIEGGVMFYGYTF
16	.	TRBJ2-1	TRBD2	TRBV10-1	TGCGCCAGCAGTGAGGGACGGGCTAGCGGGAGTAGTAAGCAGTTCTTC	CASSEGRASGSSKQFF
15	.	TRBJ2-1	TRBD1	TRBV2	TGTGCCAGCAGTGTAGGCAGGGGGTCCTACAATGAGCAGTTCTTC	CASSVGRGSYNEQFF
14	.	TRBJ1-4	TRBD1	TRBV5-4	TGTGCCAGCAGCCGGACAGGGGAAGATGAAAAACTGTTTTTT	CASSRTGEDEKLFF
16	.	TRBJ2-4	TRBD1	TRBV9	TGTGCCAGCAGCCCCGGGACAGGGACGGCCAAAAACATTCAGTACTTC	CASSPGTGTAKNIQYF
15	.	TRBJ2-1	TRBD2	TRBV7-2	TGTGCCAGCAGCCGTATAGCGGGAGGGCCGCTAGAGCAGTTCTTC	CASSRIAGGPLEQFF
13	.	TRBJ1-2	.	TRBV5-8	TGTGCCAGCAGCTTGGAAGCTAACTATGGCTACACCTTC	CASSLEANYGYTF
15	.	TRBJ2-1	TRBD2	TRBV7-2	TGTGCCAGCAGCTTAGCGGGAGGGCCCTCCAATGAGCAGTTCTTC	CASSLAGGPSNEQFF
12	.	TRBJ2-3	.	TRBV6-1	TGTGCCAGCAGCGAGACCTCAGATACGCAGTATTTT	CASSETSDTQYF
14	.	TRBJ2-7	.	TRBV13	TGTGCCAGCAGCCCCCAAGGGGCTCCCTACGAGCAGTACTTC	CASSPQGAPYEQYF
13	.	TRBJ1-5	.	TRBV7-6	TGTGCCAGCAGCTTAGGCCGGGGTCAGCCCCAGCATTTT	CASSLGRGQPQHF
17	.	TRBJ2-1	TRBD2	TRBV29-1	TGCAGCGTTGGAAGGACTAGCGGGAGTTCCATGGAGAATGCGCAGTTCTTC	CSVGRTSGSSMENAQFF
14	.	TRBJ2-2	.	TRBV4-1	TGCGCCAGCGGCTTAGGACCCAACACCGGGGAGCTGTTTTTT	CASGLGPNTGELFF
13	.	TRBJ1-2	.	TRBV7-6	TGTGCCAGCAGTACGAGGGGCGGCTATGGCTACACCTTC	CASSTRGGYGYTF
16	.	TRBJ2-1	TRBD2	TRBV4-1	TGCGCCACCTTAAGAGTTAGCGGGAGGAATAACAATGAGCAGTTCTTC	CATLRVSGRNNNEQFF
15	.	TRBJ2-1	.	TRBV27	TGTGCCAGCAGTTCCCCCCGACAGTTCTACAATGAGCAGTTCTTC	CASSSPRQFYNEQFF
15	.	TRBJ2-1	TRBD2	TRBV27	TGTGCCAGCAGTTTACGGCTAGCGGAGTACAATGAGCAGTTCTTC	CASSLRLAEYNEQFF
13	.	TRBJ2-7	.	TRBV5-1	TGCGCCAGCAGCTTGGCCAGATCCGGCGAGCAGTACTTC	CASSLARSGEQYF
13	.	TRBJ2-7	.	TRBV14	TGTGCCAGCAGCCACTGGGACAACTACGAGCAGTACTTC	CASSHWDNYEQYF
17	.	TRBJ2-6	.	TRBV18	TGTGCCAGCTCACCACAACCCAGTTCCCCGACGGCCAACGTCCTGACTTTC	CASSPQPSSPTANVLTF
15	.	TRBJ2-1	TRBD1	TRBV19	TGTGCCAGTAGTACTCGGACAGGGGGAGTCGGTGAGCAGTTCTTC	CASSTRTGGVGEQFF
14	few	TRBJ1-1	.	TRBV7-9	TGTGCCAGCAGCCCCGACGGAATAAACACTGAAGCTTTCTTT	CASSPDGINTEAFF
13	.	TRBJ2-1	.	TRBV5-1	TGCGCCAGCAGCAACCAGGGGTACAATGAGCAGTTCTTC	CASSNQGYNEQFF
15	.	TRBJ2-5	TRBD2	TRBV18	TGTGCCAGCTCACCCCCGGGCCGGGGGGGAGAGACCCAGTACTTC	CASSPPGRGGETQYF
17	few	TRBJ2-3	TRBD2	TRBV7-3	TGTGCCAGCAGCTTAACACTAGCGGGAGAGGGGAGGCATACGCAGTATTTT	CASSLTLAGEGRHTQYF
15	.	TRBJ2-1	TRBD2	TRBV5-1	TGCGCCAGCAGCTTGGTCGGGGGGAGTACTAGTGAGCAGTTCTTC	CASSLVGGSTSEQFF
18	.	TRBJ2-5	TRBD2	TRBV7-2	TGTGCCAGCAGCCCGCGACTAGCGGGAGGGGCTCTACAAGAGACCCAGTACTTC	CASSPRLAGGALQETQYF
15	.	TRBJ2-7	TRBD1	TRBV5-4	TGTGCCAGCAGTTCAGGGGGCAGGAGCTCCTACGAGCAGTACTTC	CASSSGGRSSYEQYF
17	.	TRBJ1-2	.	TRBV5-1	TGCGCCAGCAGCTTGGCCTCCGTTACAGTATCTAACTATGGCTACACCTTC	CASSLASVTVSNYGYTF
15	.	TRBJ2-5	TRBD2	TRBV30	TGTGCCTGGAGTGTCCTCGGACTAGCGCGGGGGACCCAGTACTTC	CAWSVLGLARGTQYF
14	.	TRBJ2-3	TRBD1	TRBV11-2	TGTGCCAGCAGCGTCGACAGGGTCGCAGATACGCAGTATTTT	CASSVDRVADTQYF
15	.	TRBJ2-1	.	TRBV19	TGTGCCAGTAGTATCCCGGGACGGACCTCAAGTGAGCAGTTCTTC	CASSIPGRTSSEQFF
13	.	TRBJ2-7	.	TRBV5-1	TGCGCCAGCAGCCTCCCGACCGGCTACGAGCAGTACTTC	CASSLPTGYEQYF
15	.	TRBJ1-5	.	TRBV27	TGTGCCAGCAGCGCTCTTCAGGGCTCGTCCCAGCCCCAGCATTTT	CASSALQGSSQPQHF